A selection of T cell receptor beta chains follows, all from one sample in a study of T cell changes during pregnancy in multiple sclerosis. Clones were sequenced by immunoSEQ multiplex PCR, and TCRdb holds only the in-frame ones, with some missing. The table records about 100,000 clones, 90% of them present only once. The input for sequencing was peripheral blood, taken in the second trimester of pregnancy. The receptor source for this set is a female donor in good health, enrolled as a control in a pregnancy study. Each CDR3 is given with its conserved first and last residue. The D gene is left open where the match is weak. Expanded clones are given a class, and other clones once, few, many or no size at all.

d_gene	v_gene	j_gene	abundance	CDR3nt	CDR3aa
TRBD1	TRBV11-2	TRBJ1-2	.	TGTGCCAGCAGCCCTACAGGGGGCAAATGGGGCTACACCTTC	CASSPTGGKWGYTF
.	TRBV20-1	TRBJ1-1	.	TGCAGTGAAGTTAGAGGCGCTGAAGCTTTCTTT	CSEVRGAEAFF
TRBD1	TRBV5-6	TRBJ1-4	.	TGTGCCAGCAGCTTGGCGGCAGGGGGTGGGTCGAGCGAAAAACTGTTTTTT	CASSLAAGGGSSEKLFF
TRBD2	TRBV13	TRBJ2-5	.	TGTGCCAGCAGCTCCCGGACTAGCGGGAGGGCCATAGACTTC	CASSSRTSGRAIDF
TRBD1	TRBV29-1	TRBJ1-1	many	TGCAGCGTAGACAGGGGCGGGAGGAACACTGAAGCTTTCTTT	CSVDRGGRNTEAFF
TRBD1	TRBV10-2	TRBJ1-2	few	TGCGCCAGCAGCACAGGGGGCGGTGGCTACACCTTC	CASSTGGGGYTF
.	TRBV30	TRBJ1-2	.	TGTGCCTGGAGTCCCCTCACAGGGTGGATGGCTACAGCCTTC	CAWSPLTGWMATAF
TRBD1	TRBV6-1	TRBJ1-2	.	TGTGCCAGCAGTGAAACCCTGCAGGGGGCCTTTCAGGCTGGCTACACCTTC	CASSETLQGAFQAGYTF
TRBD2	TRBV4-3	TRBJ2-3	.	TGCGCCAGCAGCCAAGGAAAGGGACTAGCGGGAGGATTCCCTTTGGGAGATACGCAGTATTTT	CASSQGKGLAGGFPLGDTQYF
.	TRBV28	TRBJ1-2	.	TGTGCCAGCAGTTTGCGCCGGGGCGCGGGAGGCTACACCTTC	CASSLRRGAGGYTF
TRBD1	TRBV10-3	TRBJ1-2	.	TGTGCCATCACCAGGACAGGGGACGGTGGTGGCTACACCTTC	CAITRTGDGGGYTF
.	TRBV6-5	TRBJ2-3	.	TGTGCCAGCAGTTACTCCGTCCAGGGGGGAGATACGCAGTATTTT	CASSYSVQGGDTQYF
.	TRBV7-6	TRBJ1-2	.	TGTGCCAGCAGCGCGGGAATGGGGGACGATGGCTACACCTTC	CASSAGMGDDGYTF
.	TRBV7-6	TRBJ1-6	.	TGTGCCAGCAGCTTAGCGGCCAGCTCCTATAATTCACCCCTCCACTTT	CASSLAASSYNSPLHF
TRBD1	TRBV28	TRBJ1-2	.	TGTGCCAGCAGCAACGGACAGGGGTATGGCTACACCTTC	CASSNGQGYGYTF
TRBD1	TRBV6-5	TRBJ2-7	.	TGTGCCAGCAGTTACTCGGGACAGGGGTTTCTGGACGAGCAGTACTTC	CASSYSGQGFLDEQYF
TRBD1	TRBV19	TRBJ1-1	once	TGTGCCAGTAGTCATCCGAACAGGGGCCTGAACACTGAAGCTTTCTTT	CASSHPNRGLNTEAFF
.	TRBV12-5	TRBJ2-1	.	TGTGCTAGTGGTTATAGCCTCGCTGAGCAGTTCTTC	CASGYSLAEQFF
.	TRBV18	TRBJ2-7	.	TGTGCCAGCTCTCAGGGTCGTTACGAGCAGTACTTC	CASSQGRYEQYF
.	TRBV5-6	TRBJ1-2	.	TGTGCCAGCAGCCTCGGGTCTCGGCTGGTGAGTGGGTATGGCTACACCTTC	CASSLGSRLVSGYGYTF
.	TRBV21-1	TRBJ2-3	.	TGTGCCAGCAGCAAATGCCGGACTAGCGGGGAGGATACGCAGTATTTT	CASSKCRTSGEDTQYF
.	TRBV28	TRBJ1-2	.	TGTGCCAGCAGACAAGAAACAGGGAGCTATGGCTACACCTTC	CASRQETGSYGYTF
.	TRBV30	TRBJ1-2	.	TGTGCCTGGAGTGTGGGAGGGGTCTACACCTTC	CAWSVGGVYTF
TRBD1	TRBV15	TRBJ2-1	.	TGTGCCACCAGCAGTACACAGGGGGCCTCCTACAATGAGCAGTTCTTC	CATSSTQGASYNEQFF
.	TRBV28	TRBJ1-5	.	TGTGCCAGCAGTTTAAACCAGGCTGATCAGCCCCAGCATTTT	CASSLNQADQPQHF
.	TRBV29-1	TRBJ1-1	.	TGCAGCGGGACACAGGGTGGAAACACTGAAGCTTTCTTT	CSGTQGGNTEAFF
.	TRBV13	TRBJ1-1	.	TGTGCCAGCGGACCTCCGGGGGGCACTGAAGCTTTCTTT	CASGPPGGTEAFF
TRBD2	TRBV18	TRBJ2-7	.	TGTGCCAGCTCACCCACCAGACTAGCCCGAGGCAACTTGGGCGAGCAGTACTTC	CASSPTRLARGNLGEQYF
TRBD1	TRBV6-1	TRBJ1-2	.	TGTGCCAGCAGTGAAGCGCGATGGTCAGGGGGCTATGGCTACACCTTC	CASSEARWSGGYGYTF